This entry describes one T cell receptor (beta chain). This CDR3 region has 17 residues. Looked up from germline, CDR1 is SGHNT and CDR2 is YENEEA. Germline trimming cut 4 bases from V and 4 bases from J; bases unmatched to any gene: 6. This sample was taken from a study of blood T cell repertoires in COVID-19. Profiled with immunoSEQ multiplex PCR; TCRdb holds only in-frame clones, not every one. The sample holds about 400,000 clones, approximately 88% seen once. This chain links TRBV11-3 with TRBJ2-1; 14 bases are shared with TRBD2. The receptor was isolated from a woman aged 40-49 years with acute COVID-19. Sequences were obtained from PBMCs or T cells enriched from blood (not recorded which). DNA of the CDR3: TGTGCCAGCAGCTCTACCTGGACTAGCGGGGGGTACAATGAGCAGTTCTTC. Translation: CASSSTWTSGGYNEQFF.